This T cell receptor beta chain was recorded in a study of T cells after yellow fever vaccination. For TCR, cDNA came from 5'RACE template switching, which added a universal primer site and UMIs. TCRdb redid the calling of the 5' RACE reads with MiXCR, one entry per CDR3 protein. The sample consists of just under 600,000 distinct CDR3 sequences, roughly 13% of them appearing once. This clonotype turned up a few times. Trimming cost V 2 bases and J 0 bases; bases outside gene matches: 4. The CDR3 extends over 15 amino acids. Germline V gene data show CDR1 as MDHEN and CDR2 as SYDVKM. Sequencing was performed on PBMCs, taken on the day of the yellow fever booster vaccination. The TCR was taken from a man aged 30 to 39 who received the YFV17D yellow fever vaccine. The chain joins TRBV28 to TRBJ2-7, with 7 positions matching TRBD1. The CDR3 nucleotides are TGTGCCAGCAGTTTACTGGGACAGACCTCCTACGAGCAGTACTTC. As protein: CASSLLGQTSYEQYF. The whole variable domain, remainder taken from reference TRBV28 and TRBJ2-7, is DVKVTQSSRYLVKRTGEKVFLECVQDMDHENMFWYRQDPGLGLRLIYFSYDVKMKEKGDIPEGYSVSREKKERFSLILESASTNQTSMYLCASSLLGQTSYEQYFGPGTRLTVT.